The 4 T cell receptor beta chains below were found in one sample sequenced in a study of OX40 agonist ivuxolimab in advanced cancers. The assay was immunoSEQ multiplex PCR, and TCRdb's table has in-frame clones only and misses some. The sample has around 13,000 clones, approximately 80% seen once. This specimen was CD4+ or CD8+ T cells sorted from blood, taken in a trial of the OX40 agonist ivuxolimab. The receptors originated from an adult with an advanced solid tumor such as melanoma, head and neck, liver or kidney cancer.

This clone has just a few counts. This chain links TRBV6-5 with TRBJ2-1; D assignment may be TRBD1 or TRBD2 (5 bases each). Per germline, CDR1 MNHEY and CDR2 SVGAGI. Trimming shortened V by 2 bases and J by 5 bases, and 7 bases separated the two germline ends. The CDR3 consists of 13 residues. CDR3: CASSYLGHNEQFF. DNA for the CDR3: TGTGCCAGCAGTTACCTGGGACACAATGAGCAGTTCTTC.

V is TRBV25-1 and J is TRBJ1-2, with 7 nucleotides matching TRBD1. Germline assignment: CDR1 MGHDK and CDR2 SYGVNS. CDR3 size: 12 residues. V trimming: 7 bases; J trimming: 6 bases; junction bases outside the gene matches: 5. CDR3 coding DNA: TGTGCCAGCAAAAAGACAGGGAATGGCTACACCTTC. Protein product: CASKKTGNGYTF.

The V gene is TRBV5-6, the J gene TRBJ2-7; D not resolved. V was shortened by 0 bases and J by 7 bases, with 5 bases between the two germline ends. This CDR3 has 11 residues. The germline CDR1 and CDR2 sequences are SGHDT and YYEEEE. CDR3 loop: CASSLVGEQYF. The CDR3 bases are TGTGCCAGCAGCTTGGTGGGAGAGCAGTACTTC.

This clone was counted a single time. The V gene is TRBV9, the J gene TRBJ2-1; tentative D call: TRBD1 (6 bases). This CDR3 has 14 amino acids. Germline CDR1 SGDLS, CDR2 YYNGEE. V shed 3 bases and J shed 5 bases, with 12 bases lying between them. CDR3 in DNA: TGTGCCAGCAGCGCTATAAACAGGGACAATGAGCAGTTCTTC. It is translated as CASSAINRDNEQFF.